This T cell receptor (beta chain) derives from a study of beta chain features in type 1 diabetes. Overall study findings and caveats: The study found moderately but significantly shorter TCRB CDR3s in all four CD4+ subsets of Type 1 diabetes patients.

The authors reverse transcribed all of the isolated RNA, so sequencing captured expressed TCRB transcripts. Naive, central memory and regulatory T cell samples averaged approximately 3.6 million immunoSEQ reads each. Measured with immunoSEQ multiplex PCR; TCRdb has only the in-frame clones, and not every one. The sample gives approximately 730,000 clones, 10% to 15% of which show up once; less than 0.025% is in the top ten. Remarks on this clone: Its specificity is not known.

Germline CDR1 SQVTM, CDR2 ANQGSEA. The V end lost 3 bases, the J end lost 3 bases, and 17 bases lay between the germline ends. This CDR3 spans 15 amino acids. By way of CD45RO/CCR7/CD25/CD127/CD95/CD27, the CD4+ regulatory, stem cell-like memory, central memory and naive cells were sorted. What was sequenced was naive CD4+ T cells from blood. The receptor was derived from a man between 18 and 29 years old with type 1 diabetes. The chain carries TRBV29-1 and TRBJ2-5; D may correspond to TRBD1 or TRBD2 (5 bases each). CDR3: CSVDGAHPFKETQYF. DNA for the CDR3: TGCAGCGTTGACGGGGCGCACCCTTTTAAAGAGACCCAGTACTTC.